This record covers a single T cell receptor (beta chain). Its antigen is not known. The method was immunoSEQ multiplex PCR; TCRdb's version includes in-frame clones alone and lacks a portion of them. This table holds some 49,000 clones, about 95% found once. This CDR3 contains 12 residues. V was trimmed by 5 bases and J by 3 bases, leaving 8 bases between them. Germline V gene data show CDR1 as SNHLY and CDR2 as FYNNEI. Time point indicated: new active TB diagnosis, blood taken before or within 7 days of starting treatment. The data stem from a study of T cells in tuberculosis. Study-wide context: Sequenced TCRs come from CD1B-GMM tetramer-binding T cells. Study conclusions and caveats: Active tuberculosis alpha repertoires lay closer to GMM-specific TCRs than controls'.

Sequencing used PBMCs, obtained at tuberculosis diagnosis. The chain recombines TRBV2 with TRBJ2-7, with no clear D. This sequence originates from an adult with tuberculosis. As DNA, the CDR3 is TGTGCCAGCAGTCGGAGTATCTACGAGCAGTACTTC. Its translation: CASSRSIYEQYF.